This T cell receptor beta chain was obtained from a study of blood T cells in healthy people across ages. For the second PCR, which ran for 7 to 11 cycles, a sample-barcoded 5' primer and a J-beta primer mix were used. TCRdb redid the calling of the 5' RACE reads with MiXCR, one entry per CDR3 protein. Among 750,000 to 950,000 distinct CDR3 sequences listed, almost 30% were seen once. The table lists this clonotype with a few counts. This sample was shared with a second study, whose subject was T cells of mothers and their children. That work contributes: The overlap seen between related mothers and children slightly exceeded that of unrelated pairs, though not significantly.

The sequence was collected from a woman aged 40 to 49 in good health. The specimen sequenced was blood.

CDR3 protein: CASSDVVGGETQYF. For the CDR3, the DNA is TGTGCCAGCAGTGATGTGGTCGGGGGGGAGACCCAGTACTTC. V is TRBV2 and J is TRBJ2-5; 7 bases match TRBD2. The CDR3 runs to 14 residues. V shed 3 bases, J shed 5 bases, and the junction held 6 bases outside the gene matches. The germline V gene encodes CDR1 SNHLY and CDR2 FYNNEI.